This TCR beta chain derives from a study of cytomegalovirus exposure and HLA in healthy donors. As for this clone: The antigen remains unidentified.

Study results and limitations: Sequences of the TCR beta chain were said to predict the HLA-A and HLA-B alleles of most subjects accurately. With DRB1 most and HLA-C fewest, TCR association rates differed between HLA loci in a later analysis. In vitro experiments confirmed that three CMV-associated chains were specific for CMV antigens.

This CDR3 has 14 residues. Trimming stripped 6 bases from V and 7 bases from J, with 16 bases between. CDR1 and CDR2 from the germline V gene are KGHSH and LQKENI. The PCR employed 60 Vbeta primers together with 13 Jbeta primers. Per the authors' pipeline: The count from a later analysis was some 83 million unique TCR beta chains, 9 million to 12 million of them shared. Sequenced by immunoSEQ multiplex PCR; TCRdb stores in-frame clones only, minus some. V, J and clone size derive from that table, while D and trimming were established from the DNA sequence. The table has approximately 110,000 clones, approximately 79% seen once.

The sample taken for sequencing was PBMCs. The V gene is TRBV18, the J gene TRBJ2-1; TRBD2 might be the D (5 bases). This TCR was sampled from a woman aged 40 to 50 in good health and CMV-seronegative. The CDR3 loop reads CASSTTPGSNEQFF. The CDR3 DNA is TGTGCCAGCTCCACAACGCCGGGGTCTAATGAGCAGTTCTTC.